The text below deals with one TCR beta chain. The antigen is not known. The table came from immunoSEQ multiplex PCR; TCRdb's copy has only in-frame clones and leaves some out. The table shows 130,000 to 150,000 clones, with about 87% occurring only once. This sample is drawn from a study of T cell responses to AZD1222 COVID-19 vaccine. Across the whole study: Pooling of second doses given at about 4 or about 12 weeks was done. General study findings and limits: Spike regions recognized by vaccine-associated CD4 TCRs spanned the protein, led by 160-218 and 743-854. Increased Spike-specific TCR breadth and depth were observed after two AZD1222 doses.

Germline V gene data show CDR1 as LGHNA and CDR2 as YSLEER. The CDR3 runs 20 residues. V lost 0 bases to trimming and J lost 0 bases; unmatched junction nucleotides: 13. Sequencing used peripheral blood, obtained on day 0 of AZD1222 vaccination. This sequence joins TRBV4-3 and TRBJ2-4; 8 bases are shared with TRBD2. This sequence was found in an adult in good health. In nucleotides, the CDR3 is TGCGCCAGCAGCCAAGAAGGGCGGAATCGGGGGGGCCTAGCCAAAAACATTCAGTACTTC. It encodes CASSQEGRNRGGLAKNIQYF.